The 2 T cell receptor beta chains below all came from one sample that was sequenced in a study of PD-L1 blockade in urothelial cancer. Using immunoSEQ multiplex PCR, the repertoire was profiled, and TCRdb retains in-frame clones only, with some absent. Of more than 30,000 clones detected, about 89% appear once; the ten largest clones hold around 2%. This specimen consisted of PBMCs, obtained around atezolizumab (anti-PD-L1) treatment. The origin of the receptors is a man in his 60s with urothelial cancer.

The V and J genes are TRBV2 and TRBJ2-4; perhaps TRBD1 as D (6 bases). Deletions cut 8 bases from V and 7 bases from J, with 15 bases between. The germline gives CDR1 SNHLY, CDR2 FYNNEI. The CDR3 has 13 amino acids. The CDR3 coding sequence is TGTGCCAGCGGTAAGGCAGGGGAGAACATTCAGTACTTC. Translated, it gives CASGKAGENIQYF.

The rearrangement uses TRBV11-2 and TRBJ2-7; TRBD2 might be the D (6 bases). The CDR3 contains 15 residues. Germline V gives CDR1 SGHAT, CDR2 FQNNGV. The V end was cut by 1 base, the J end by 2 bases, with 12 bases between. CDR3: CASSLAAGLAYEQYF. DNA for the CDR3: TGTGCCAGCAGCTTAGCTGCGGGGCTAGCCTACGAGCAGTACTTC.